This T cell receptor (beta chain) was captured in a study of identical twins. V was clipped by 4 bases and J by 7 bases, with 18 bases between them. CDR1 MNHNS and CDR2 SASEGT come from the germline V gene. The length of the CDR3 is 15 residues. All of the donors were Caucasians in good health. TCRdb re-derived calls from the 5' RACE reads in MiXCR, one entry per CDR3 protein. This sample has about 1.7 million distinct CDR3 sequences, with 32% found just once. The TCR sequence derives from a newborn girl in good health. Specimen: cord blood. This chain connects TRBV6-1 to TRBJ2-3, with a tentative D call TRBD1 (5 bases). CDR3 DNA sequence: TGTGCCAGCAGTGGGAAGGGGCTTCTGTTGAATACGCAGTATTTT. Translating gives CASSGKGLLLNTQYF.